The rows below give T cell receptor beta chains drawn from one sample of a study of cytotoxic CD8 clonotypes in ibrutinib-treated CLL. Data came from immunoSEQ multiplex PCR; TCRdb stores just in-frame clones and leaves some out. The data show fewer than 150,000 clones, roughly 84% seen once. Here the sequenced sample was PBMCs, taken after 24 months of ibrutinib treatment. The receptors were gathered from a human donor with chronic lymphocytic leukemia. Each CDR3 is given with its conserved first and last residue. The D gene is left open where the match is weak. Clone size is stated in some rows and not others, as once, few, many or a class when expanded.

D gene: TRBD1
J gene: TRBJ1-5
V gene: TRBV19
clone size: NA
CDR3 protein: CASADRVDQPQHF
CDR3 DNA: TGTGCCAGCGCAGACAGGGTGGATCAGCCCCAGCATTTT

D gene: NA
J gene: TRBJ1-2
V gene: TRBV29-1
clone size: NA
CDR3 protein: CSVERPTGYTF
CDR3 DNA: TGCAGCGTTGAAAGGCCTACGGGCTACACCTTC

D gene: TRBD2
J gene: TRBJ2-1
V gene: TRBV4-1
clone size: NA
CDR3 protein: CASSPGGGAYNEQFF
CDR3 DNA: TGCGCCAGCAGTCCGGGGGGTGGCGCCTACAATGAGCAGTTCTTC

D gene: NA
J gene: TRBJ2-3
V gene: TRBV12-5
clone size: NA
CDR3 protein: CASGLLGGTDTQYF
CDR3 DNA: TGTGCTAGTGGTTTGCTCGGTGGGACAGATACGCAGTATTTT

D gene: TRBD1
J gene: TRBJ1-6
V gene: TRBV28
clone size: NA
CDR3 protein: CASSLGGVNSPLHF
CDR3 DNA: TGTGCCAGCAGCCTAGGGGGCGTGAATTCACCCCTCCACTTT

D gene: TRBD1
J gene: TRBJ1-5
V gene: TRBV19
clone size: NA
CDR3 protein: CASSKSTGSSRYSNQPQHF
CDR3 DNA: TGTGCCAGCTCCAAATCGACAGGGTCGTCCCGGTATAGCAATCAGCCCCAGCATTTT

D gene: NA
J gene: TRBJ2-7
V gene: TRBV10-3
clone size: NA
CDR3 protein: CAISETSYEQYF
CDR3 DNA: TGTGCCATCAGTGAGACATCCTACGAGCAGTACTTC

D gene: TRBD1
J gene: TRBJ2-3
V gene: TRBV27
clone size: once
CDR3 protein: CASSGTGQSTDTQYF
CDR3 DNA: TGTGCCAGCAGTGGGACAGGGCAGAGCACAGATACGCAGTATTTT

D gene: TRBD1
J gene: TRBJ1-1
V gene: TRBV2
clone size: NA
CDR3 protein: CASSEWDSANTEAFF
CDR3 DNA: TGTGCCAGCAGTGAATGGGACAGCGCGAACACTGAAGCTTTCTTT

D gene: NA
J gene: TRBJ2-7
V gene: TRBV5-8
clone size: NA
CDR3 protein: CASSFGRDTLEVQYF
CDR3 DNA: TGTGCCAGCAGCTTCGGCCGGGACACCCTCGAAGTCCAGTACTTC

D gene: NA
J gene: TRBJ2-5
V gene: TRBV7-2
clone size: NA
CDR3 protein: CASSLDGSPGETQYF
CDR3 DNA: TGTGCCAGCAGCTTAGATGGTAGTCCCGGGGAGACCCAGTACTTC

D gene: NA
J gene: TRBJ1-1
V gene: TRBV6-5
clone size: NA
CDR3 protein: CASGSLVAEAFF
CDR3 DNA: TGTGCCAGCGGATCCCTGGTGGCTGAAGCTTTCTTT

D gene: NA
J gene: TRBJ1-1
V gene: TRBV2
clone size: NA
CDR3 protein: CASSVSPPQNAEAFF
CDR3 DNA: TGTGCCAGCAGTGTTAGCCCCCCCCAGAACGCTGAAGCTTTCTTT

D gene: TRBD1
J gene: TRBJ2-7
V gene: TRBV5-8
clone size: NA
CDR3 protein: CASSLGQGADEQYF
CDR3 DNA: TGTGCCAGCAGCTTAGGTCAGGGGGCGGATGAGCAGTACTTC

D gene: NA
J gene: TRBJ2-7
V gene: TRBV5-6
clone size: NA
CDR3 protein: CASSLAPDSSYEQYF
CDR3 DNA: TGTGCCAGCAGCTTGGCCCCGGACAGCTCCTACGAGCAGTACTTC

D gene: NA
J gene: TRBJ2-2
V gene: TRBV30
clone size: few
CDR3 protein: CAWGRGHGELFF
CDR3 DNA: TGTGCCTGGGGTCGGGGGCACGGGGAGCTGTTTTTT

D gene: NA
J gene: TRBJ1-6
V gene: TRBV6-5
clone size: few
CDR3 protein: CASRRADDNSPLHF
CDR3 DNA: TGTGCCAGCAGAAGGGCTGATGACAATTCACCCCTCCACTTT

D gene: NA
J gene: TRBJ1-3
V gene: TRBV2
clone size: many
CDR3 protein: CASSANSGNTIYF
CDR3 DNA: TGTGCCAGCAGCGCAAACTCTGGAAACACCATATATTTT

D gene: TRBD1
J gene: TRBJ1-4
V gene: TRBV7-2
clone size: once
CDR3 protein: CASSLRGQGASNEKLFF
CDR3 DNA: TGTGCCAGCAGCTTAAGGGGACAGGGGGCGTCTAATGAAAAACTGTTTTTT

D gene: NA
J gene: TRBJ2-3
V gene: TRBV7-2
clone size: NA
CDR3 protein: CASSSHTRGSSTDTQYF
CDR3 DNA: TGTGCCAGCAGCTCACACACCAGGGGATCTAGCACAGATACGCAGTATTTT

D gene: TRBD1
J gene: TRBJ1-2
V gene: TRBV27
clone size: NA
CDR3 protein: CASSPLKQTGGNKPTPNYGYTF
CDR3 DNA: TGTGCCAGCAGCCCGCTTAAACAGACAGGGGGAAACAAACCAACCCCCAACTATGGCTACACCTTC

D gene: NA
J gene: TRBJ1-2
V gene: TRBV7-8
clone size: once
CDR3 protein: CASSATVNYGYTF
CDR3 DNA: TGTGCCAGCAGCGCGACTGTGAACTATGGCTACACCTTC

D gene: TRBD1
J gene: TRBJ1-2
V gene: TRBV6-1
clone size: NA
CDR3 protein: CASGQGVYGYTF
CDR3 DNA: TGTGCCAGCGGACAGGGAGTATATGGCTACACCTTC

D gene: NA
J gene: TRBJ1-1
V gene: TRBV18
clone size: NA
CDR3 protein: CASSPPGPRTEAFF
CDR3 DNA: TGTGCCAGCTCACCTCCCGGGCCGAGGACTGAAGCTTTCTTT

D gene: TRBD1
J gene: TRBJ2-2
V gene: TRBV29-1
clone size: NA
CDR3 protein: CSVCRDRGTGELFF
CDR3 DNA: TGCAGCGTTTGCCGGGACAGGGGCACCGGGGAGCTGTTTTTT

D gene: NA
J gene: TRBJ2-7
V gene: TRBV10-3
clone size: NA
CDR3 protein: CAISESMEGGEQYF
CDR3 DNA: TGTGCCATCAGTGAGTCGATGGAAGGGGGCGAGCAGTACTTC

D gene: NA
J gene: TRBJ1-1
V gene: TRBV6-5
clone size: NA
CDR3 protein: CASTRFRAQNTEAFF
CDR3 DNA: TGTGCCAGCACGAGGTTTCGGGCGCAGAACACTGAAGCTTTCTTT

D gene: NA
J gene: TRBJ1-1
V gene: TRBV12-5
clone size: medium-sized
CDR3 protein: CASGRTSMKGTTEAFF
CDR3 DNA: TGTGCTAGTGGGCGGACCTCGATGAAGGGCACCACTGAAGCTTTCTTT

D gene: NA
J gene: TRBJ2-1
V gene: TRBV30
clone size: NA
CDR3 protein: CAWSRDSYNEQFF
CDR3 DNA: TGTGCCTGGTCGAGGGACTCCTACAATGAGCAGTTCTTC

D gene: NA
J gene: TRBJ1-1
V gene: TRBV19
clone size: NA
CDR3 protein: CASNDLNTEAFF
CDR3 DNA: TGTGCCAGTAATGATTTGAACACTGAAGCTTTCTTT

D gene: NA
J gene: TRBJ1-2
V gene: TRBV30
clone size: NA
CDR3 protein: CAWRAQYPNYGYTF
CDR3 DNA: TGTGCCTGGAGGGCACAGTACCCTAACTATGGCTACACCTTC

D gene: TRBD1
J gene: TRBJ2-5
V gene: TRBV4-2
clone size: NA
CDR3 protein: CASSQDRGSETQYF
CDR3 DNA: TGTGCCAGCAGCCAGGACAGGGGTTCCGAGACCCAGTACTTC

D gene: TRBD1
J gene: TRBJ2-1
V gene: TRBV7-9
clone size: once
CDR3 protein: CASSFFRQGVNEQFF
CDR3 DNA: TGTGCCAGCAGCTTTTTTAGACAGGGGGTAAATGAGCAGTTCTTC